The sequence of this TCR beta chain was determined in a study of T cell changes during pregnancy in multiple sclerosis. TCRdb's copy holds only in-frame clones and misses some; the assay was immunoSEQ multiplex PCR. Of 75,000 to 80,000 clones in the sample, more than 85% are singletons; the top ten hold 2.6%. This CDR3 has 13 amino acids. CDR1 is SGHRS, CDR2 YFSETQ, per germline. V was clipped by 0 bases and J by 8 bases; unmatched bases: 4. This chain joins TRBV5-1 and TRBJ1-2, with TRBD1 identical over 7 bases. This specimen consisted of peripheral blood, obtained after pregnancy. The sequence derives from a female donor in good health, enrolled as a control in a pregnancy study. The CDR3 DNA reads as TGCGCCAGCAGCTTGGCCCGAGGGGGCGGCTACACCTTC. This encodes CASSLARGGGYTF.